This T cell receptor (beta chain) was sequenced during a study of T-cell reconstitution after alpha-beta-depleted transplantation in children. Germline CDR1 is SGHDN and CDR2 is FVKESK. This CDR3 contains 15 residues. Trimming cost V 2 bases and J 0 bases, with 5 bases left between them. Library preparation (for TCRbeta) was performed with unique molecular identifiers. TCRdb itself ran the PCR reads through MiXCR, one entry per CDR3 protein. The sample lists hundreds of thousands of distinct CDR3 sequences; approximately 15% were seen once. The sequencing here drew on PBMCs from the stem cell graft donor, taken from the stem cell graft. The rearrangement links TRBV14 to TRBJ2-6, with no clear D. The sequence came from a human donor who donated a stem cell graft to a child with acute myeloid leukemia. CDR3 residues: CASSQISSGANVLTF. CDR3 nucleotides: TGTGCCAGCAGCCAAATCAGCTCTGGGGCCAACGTCCTGACTTTC. The whole variable domain, remainder taken from reference TRBV14 and TRBJ2-6, is EAGVTQFPSHSVIEKGQTVTLRCDPISGHDNLYWYRRVMGKEIKFLLHFVKESKQDESGMPNNRFLAERTGGTYSTLKVQPAELEDSGVYFCASSQISSGANVLTFGAGSRLTVL.